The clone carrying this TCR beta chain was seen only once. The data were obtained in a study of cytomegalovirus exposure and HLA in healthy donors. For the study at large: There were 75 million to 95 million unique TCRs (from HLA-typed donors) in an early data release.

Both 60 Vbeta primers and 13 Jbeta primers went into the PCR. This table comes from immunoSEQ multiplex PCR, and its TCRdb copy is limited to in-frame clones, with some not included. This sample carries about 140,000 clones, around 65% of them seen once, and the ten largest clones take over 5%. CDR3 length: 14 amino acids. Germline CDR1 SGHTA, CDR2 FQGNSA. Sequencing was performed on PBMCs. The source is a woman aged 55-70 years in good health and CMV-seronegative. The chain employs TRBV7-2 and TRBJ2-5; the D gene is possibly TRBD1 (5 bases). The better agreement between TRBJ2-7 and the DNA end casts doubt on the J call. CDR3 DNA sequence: TGTGCCAGCAGCTTAGCAGGACACTCCTACGAGCAGTACTTC. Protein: CASSLAGHSYEQYF.